This paragraph covers one T cell receptor beta chain sequence. What it binds is not known. V was pared by 3 bases and J by 2 bases, with 13 bases of the junction left unmatched. The length of the CDR3 is 18 residues. Germline loops: CDR1 LNHDA, CDR2 SQIVND (reference sequence). Only in-frame clones appear in the TCRdb table, and some are missing; sequencing was by immunoSEQ multiplex PCR. Of about 32,000 clones in the sample, about four fifths were seen once. The sample comes from a study of OX40 agonist ivuxolimab in advanced cancers. A history of autoimmune disease or systemic immunosuppression excluded patients. Blood got drawn at baseline, again on cycle 4 day 1, and then on cycle 7 day 1. Study-wide results and limits: Clones of CD4+ and CD8+ blood T cells grew by week 6 at doses of 0.1 to 3.0 mg/kg. The study found among the lowest clonal expansion in partial responders at 0.1-3.0 mg/kg.

V and J are TRBV19 and TRBJ1-5, with 7 bases that match TRBD1. This receptor was taken from an adult with an advanced solid tumor such as melanoma, head and neck, liver or kidney cancer. This specimen consisted of CD4+ or CD8+ T cells sorted from blood, obtained in a trial of the OX40 agonist ivuxolimab. The CDR3 is CASSIGGGGGIGNQPQHF. For the CDR3, the DNA is TGTGCCAGTAGTATTGGAGGGGGCGGTGGGATTGGCAATCAGCCCCAGCATTTT.